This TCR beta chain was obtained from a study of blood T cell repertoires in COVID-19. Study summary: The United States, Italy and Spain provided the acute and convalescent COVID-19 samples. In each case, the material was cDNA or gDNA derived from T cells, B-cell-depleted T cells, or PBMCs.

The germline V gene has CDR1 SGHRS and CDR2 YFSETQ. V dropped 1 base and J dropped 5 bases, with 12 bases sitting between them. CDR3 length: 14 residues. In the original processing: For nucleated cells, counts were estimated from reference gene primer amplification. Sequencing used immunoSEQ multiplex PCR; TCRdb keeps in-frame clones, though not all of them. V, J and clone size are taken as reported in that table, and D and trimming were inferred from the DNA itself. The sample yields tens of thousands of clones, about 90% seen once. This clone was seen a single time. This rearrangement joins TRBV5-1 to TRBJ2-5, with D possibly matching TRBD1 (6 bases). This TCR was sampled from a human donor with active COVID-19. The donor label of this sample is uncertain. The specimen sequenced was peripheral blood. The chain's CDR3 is CASSLRDRRETQYF. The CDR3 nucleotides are TGCGCCAGCAGCTTGAGAGACAGGCGGGAGACCCAGTACTTC.